The 29 T cell receptor beta chains listed next were all sequenced from one sample in a study of T cells in Graves' hyperthyroidism and ophthalmopathy (dated by TCRdb to about 2019). Libraries were prepared through multiplex PCR. The instrument was an Illumina HiSeq 2000. The TCR beta CDR3 regions were amplified from the RNA transcripts. The TCR CDR3 was subjected to a first round of RT-PCR using the HTBI primer set and the Qiagen OneStep RT-PCR kit. Clones were called with MiXCR by TCRdb after fastp trimmed the public reads at Q25, and only in-frame beta chains were retained. Rows are combined by CDR3 protein, so each entry shows the most common genes and DNA. This sample gives 360,000 or so distinct CDR3 sequences in total; about 20% of them show up just once. The ten largest make up roughly 3.5% of the sample. Sequenced sample: blood. Source of these receptors: a woman under 30 with Graves' hyperthyroidism.

This clonotype was found many times. V and J are TRBV20-1 and TRBJ2-5; tentative D call: TRBD2 (5 bases). Germline CDR1 DFQATT, CDR2 SNEGSKA (reference sequence). This CDR3 has 13 amino acids. Trimming took 0 bases from V and 7 from J, leaving 12 bases between them. The CDR3 DNA is TGCAGTGCTAGAGAGAACCCGGGGTCGACCCAGTACTTC. Translating it yields CSARENPGSTQYF.

This clonotype came up many times. The rearrangement uses TRBV18 and TRBJ1-5; 12 positions agree with TRBD1. Unmatched junction bases numbered 7, after V lost 6 bases and J lost 7 bases. CDR1 is KGHSH and CDR2 is LQKENI in the germline V gene. This CDR3 region has 15 residues. CDR3 DNA: TGTGCCAGCTCGGCCGGGACAGGGGGCGCACAGCCCCAGCATTTT. This translates into CASSAGTGGAQPQHF.

J is TRBJ1-1 and V is TRBV6-2 or TRBV6-3, with a tentative D call TRBD1 (6 bases). Germline CDR1 reads MNHEY; CDR2 reads SVGEGT. V lost 7 bases and J 1 base, leaving 13 bases between the germline ends. The CDR3 is 14 amino acids. In DNA form, the CDR3 reads TGTGCCAGCACCTTACCGGGACAGAACACTGAAGCTTTCTTT. Amino acid sequence: CASTLPGQNTEAFF.

This clonotype came up many times. The chain employs TRBV2 and TRBJ1-5, with D perhaps matching TRBD1 (5 bases). The CDR3 runs to 14 residues. Looked up from germline, CDR1 is SNHLY and CDR2 is FYNNEI. V gave up 3 bases and J gave up 5 bases, with 11 bases separating them. CDR3 sequence: CASSDRRGDQPQHF. CDR3 nucleotide sequence: TGTGCCAGCAGTGATCGGAGGGGAGATCAGCCCCAGCATTTT.

The table lists this clonotype with many counts. The rearrangement joins TRBV5-1 to TRBJ2-7; 12 nucleotides line up with TRBD1. Looked up from germline, CDR1 is SGHRS and CDR2 is YFSETQ. The CDR3 totals 15 residues. J was trimmed by 6 bases and V by 5 bases; bases with no gene match: 9. The CDR3 DNA is TGCGCCAGCAGGGCTCCGGGACAGGGGGCCTCCGAGCAGTACTTC. Amino acid sequence: CASRAPGQGASEQYF.

This clonotype came up many times. V is TRBV20-1 and J is TRBJ1-2, with TRBD1 as a possible D gene (5 bases). With 2 bases removed from V and 0 bases from J, the gap between germline ends came to 7 bases. The CDR3 covers 13 residues. Germline CDR1 is DFQATT and CDR2 is SNEGSKA (reference sequence). The CDR3 coding sequence is TGCAGTGCTAGATCGACAGCTAACTATGGCTACACCTTC. Translating gives CSARSTANYGYTF.

Concerning this clonotype: Possible read error: a much larger clone is one base away. V usage is TRBV12-3 or TRBV12-4 and J usage is TRBJ2-7; the D call may be TRBD1 or TRBD2 (5 bases each). With 1 base removed from V and 2 bases from J, the gap between germline ends came to 12 bases. There are 15 residues in the CDR3. The CDR3 coding sequence is TGTGCCAGCAGTTTAGGAGGGGTCATGGCCTACGAGCAGTACTTC. This encodes CASSLGGVMAYEQYF.

This clonotype was picked up a small number of times. V usage is TRBV18 and J usage is TRBJ2-7, with TRBD1 matching over 10 bases. This CDR3 contains 14 residues. The trim removed 0 bases at V and 7 bases at J, leaving 3 bases unmatched. Germline V gene lookup returns CDR1 KGHSH and CDR2 LQKENI. The CDR3 loop is CASSPPGQGREQYF. As DNA, the CDR3 is TGTGCCAGCTCACCACCGGGACAGGGGCGAGAGCAGTACTTC. The variable domain in full, completed from reference TRBV18 and TRBJ2-7, reads NAGVMQNPRHLVRRRGQEARLRCSPMKGHSHVYWYRQLPEEGLKFMVYLQKENIIDESGMPKERFSAEFPKEGPSILRIQQVVRGDSAAYFCASSPPGQGREQYFGPGTRLTVT.

This clonotype was seen a few times. The CDR3 carries no conserved terminal phenylalanine or tryptophan, so it likely arises from a read error. The chain couples TRBV11-2 to TRBJ2-2; 11 bases align to TRBD1. Unmatched junction bases numbered 7, after V lost 5 bases and J lost 5 bases. CDR1 is SGHAT and CDR2 is FQNNGV in the germline V gene. CDR3 length: 16 amino acids. The CDR3 loop reads CASSTRTGGLTGELFL. CDR3 nucleotides: TGTGCCAGCAGCACCCGGACAGGGGGCTTGACCGGGGAGCTGTTTCTT.

The CDR3 loop reads CASSPYGTDLNSPLHF. The CDR3 DNA sequence: TGTGCCAGCAGCCCATACGGGACGGATCTTAATTCACCCCTCCACTTT. The chain joins TRBV11-1 to TRBJ1-6; perhaps TRBD1 as D (5 bases). The CDR3 is 16 amino acids. The germline V gene encodes CDR1 SGHAT and CDR2 FQDESV (reference sequence). V was shortened by 5 bases and J by 6 bases, with 17 bases between the two germline ends.

Ten or more counts support this clonotype. V is TRBV20-1 and J is TRBJ2-5; D gene unclear. The germline gives CDR1 DFQATT, CDR2 SNEGSKA (reference sequence). V lost 6 bases, J lost 2 bases, and 13 bases lay in between. The CDR3 has 13 residues. The CDR3 coding sequence is TGCAGTGCCAAAGACATGCCGCAAGAGACCCAGTACTTC. Protein product: CSAKDMPQETQYF.

This clonotype was seen ten or more times. This sequence joins TRBV15 and TRBJ2-7; 10 bases are a match to TRBD2. The CDR3 has 12 amino acids. V lost 1 base to trimming and J lost 13 bases; unmatched junction nucleotides: 4. Germline V gene data show CDR1 as LNHNV and CDR2 as YYDKDF (reference sequence). The CDR3 loop is CATSRVAGGQYF. CDR3 bases: TGTGCCACCAGCAGAGTAGCGGGGGGCCAATACTTC.

This chain connects TRBV24-1 to TRBJ2-5; TRBD1 agrees at 8 bases. Germline lookup yields CDR1 KGHDR and CDR2 SFDVKD. CDR3 length equals 15 residues. The V segment lost 4 bases and the J segment 3 bases; nucleotides outside the gene matches: 6. CDR3 DNA sequence: TGTGCCACCAGTGACCTGCAGGGGGCTGAAGAGACCCAGTACTTC. It translates to CATSDLQGAEETQYF.

This clonotype turned up a few times. The CDR3 loop reads CSASPGIAGGPGETQYF. The CDR3, as DNA: TGCAGTGCTAGTCCGGGAATAGCGGGGGGGCCTGGGGAGACCCAGTACTTC. The rearrangement uses TRBV20-1 and TRBJ2-5; 11 nucleotides align to TRBD2. J was trimmed by 5 bases and V by 3 bases; bases with no gene match: 14. CDR3 length equals 17 residues. Germline V gene data show CDR1 as DFQATT and CDR2 as SNEGSKA (reference sequence).

This clonotype has more than one count but fewer than ten. The CDR3 DNA reads TGTGCCAGCTCACCAGGAACCGATGGAAACACCATATATTTT. This gives the protein CASSPGTDGNTIYF. The chain uses TRBV18 and TRBJ1-3, with D unresolved. The CDR3 is 14 residues long. The V gene's germline CDR1 is KGHSH and CDR2 LQKENI. Trimming pared 2 bases from V and 3 bases from J, leaving 8 bases between.

The sample holds many counts of this clonotype. The gene calls are TRBV20-1 and TRBJ2-5, with D tentatively TRBD1 (5 bases). Per the germline V gene, CDR1 is DFQATT and CDR2 is SNEGSKA (reference sequence). Trimming stripped 0 bases from V and 5 bases from J, with 13 bases between. This CDR3 has 14 amino acids. CDR3 loop: CSAREASGRETQYF. CDR3 in DNA: TGCAGTGCTAGAGAGGCCTCAGGGCGGGAGACCCAGTACTTC.

This clonotype showed up many times. The J gene is TRBJ2-7, the V gene TRBV5-1; D unclear. The CDR3 runs 13 residues. The V gene lost 2 bases and the J gene lost 2 bases, with 8 bases spanning the gap. CDR1 and CDR2 (germline): SGHRS, YFSETQ. CDR3 nucleotide sequence: TGCGCCAGCAGCTTTGGTAAGCCCTACGAGCAGTACTTC. Encoded protein: CASSFGKPYEQYF. Full variable domain (remainder filled in from reference TRBV5-1 and TRBJ2-7): KAGVTQTPRYLIKTRGQQVTLSCSPISGHRSVSWYQQTPGQGLQFLFEYFSETQRNKGNFPGRFSGRQFSNSRSEMNVSTLELGDSALYLCASSFGKPYEQYFGPGTRLTVT.

This clonotype has a count of ten or more. The gene calls are TRBV6-5 and TRBJ2-2; 9 nucleotides match TRBD2. The CDR3 runs 16 residues. Trimming at V came to 6 bases and at J to 2 bases, leaving 7 bases not matched to a gene. Germline-derived CDR1 and CDR2 are MNHEY and SVGAGI. CDR3 nucleotides: TGTGCCAGCAGATTGCTAGCGGGATTAAACACCGGGGAGCTGTTTTTT. Its translation: CASRLLAGLNTGELFF.

This clonotype was observed a handful of times. The V gene is TRBV12-3 or TRBV12-4, the J gene TRBJ1-2, with D uncertain. This CDR3 comprises 14 residues. The V end lost 1 base, the J end lost 3 bases, and 9 bases lay between the germline ends. The DNA for the CDR3 is TGTGCCAGCAGTTTAGACCAGATGGACTATGGCTACACCTTC. Translating gives CASSLDQMDYGYTF.

This clonotype occurred many times. The chain joins TRBV12-3 or TRBV12-4 to TRBJ1-2, with D tentatively TRBD1 (6 bases). The CDR3 is made up of 13 amino acids. The V end lost 7 bases, the J end lost 5 bases, and 14 bases lay between the germline ends. CDR3 amino acids: CASTMTGQYGYTF. The CDR3, as DNA: TGTGCCAGCACCATGACAGGACAATATGGCTACACCTTC.

This clonotype was seen more than once but under ten times. The chain is built from TRBV20-1 and TRBJ1-1, with D possibly TRBD1 on 6 matching bases. The CDR3 runs 13 residues. V gave up 5 bases and J gave up 4 bases, with 14 bases separating them. Per germline, CDR1 DFQATT and CDR2 SNEGSKA (reference sequence). The CDR3 protein is CSALRGGITEAFF. The CDR3 DNA reads as TGCAGTGCTTTGAGGGGGGGCATCACTGAAGCTTTCTTT.

This clonotype appeared many times. The rearrangement uses TRBV5-1 and TRBJ1-1; D is unresolved. Germline V gene sequence: CDR1 SGHRS, CDR2 YFSETQ. This CDR3 comprises 12 residues. Trimming stripped 5 bases from V and 5 bases from J, with 10 bases between. The CDR3 spells CASSSDGTEAFF. DNA of the CDR3: TGCGCCAGCAGTTCGGACGGGACTGAAGCTTTCTTT.

In its sample, this clonotype was seen many times. V and J are TRBV5-1 and TRBJ2-7; weak D call: TRBD1 (6 bases). V lost 1 base and J 2 bases, leaving 13 bases between the germline ends. Germline CDR1 is SGHRS and CDR2 is YFSETQ. The CDR3 covers 15 residues. As DNA, the CDR3 is TGCGCCAGCAGCTTGTTTCCCACAGGGCCCTACGAGCAGTACTTC. Translated: CASSLFPTGPYEQYF.

Ten or more counts support this clonotype. The chain links TRBV30 to TRBJ2-7; D is perhaps TRBD1 or TRBD2 (5 bases each). CDR1 is GTSNPN, CDR2 SVGIG, per germline (reference sequence). CDR3 length equals 14 residues. Deletions cut 7 bases from V and 13 bases from J, with 29 bases between. The CDR3 region is CASKGGIGTKGQYF. CDR3 DNA: TGTGCCTCGAAAGGAGGCATTGGGACCAAAGGGCAATACTTC.

This clonotype was detected many times. The rearrangement links TRBV5-1 to TRBJ1-4; no firm D call. The V gene's germline CDR1 is SGHRS and CDR2 YFSETQ. Trimming shortened V by 5 bases and J by 0 bases, and 8 bases separated the two germline ends. This CDR3 is built from 14 residues. The CDR3 sequence is CASREVSTNEKLFF. Here the CDR3 DNA reads TGCGCCAGCAGGGAGGTGTCAACTAATGAAAAACTGTTTTTT.

This clonotype was seen repeatedly, ten times or more. V and J are TRBV6-5 and TRBJ2-5; D is ambiguous. In germline, CDR1 is MNHEY, CDR2 SVGAGI. V was shortened by 6 bases and J by 0 bases, with 8 bases between the two germline ends. This CDR3 contains 13 residues. The CDR3 protein is CASRGSHQETQYF. Here the CDR3 DNA reads TGTGCCAGCAGGGGGTCGCACCAAGAGACCCAGTACTTC.

In its sample, this clonotype was seen many times. J is TRBJ2-3 and V is TRBV7-2; 10 nucleotides agree with TRBD2. There are 14 residues in the CDR3. Germline CDR1 reads SGHTA; CDR2 reads FQGNSA. J was trimmed by 1 base and V by 9 bases; bases with no gene match: 4. The CDR3 coding sequence is TGTGCCAGTAGGCTAGCGGGGGGCACAGATACGCAGTATTTT. It translates to CASRLAGGTDTQYF.

This clonotype was recorded at least ten times. The junction shows a germline mismatch at one end, possibly a read error. The rearrangement uses TRBV6-1 and TRBJ2-2, with D perhaps matching TRBD1 (6 bases). This CDR3 spans 14 amino acids. CDR1 and CDR2 from the germline V gene are MNHNS and SASEGT. CDR3 DNA sequence: TGTGCCAGCACTGAACAGGGCTCTGCCGGGGAGCTGTTTTTT. Translation: CASTEQGSAGELFF.

In the case of this clonotype: At one boundary the junction diverges from the germline segment, which might be a read error. The genes are TRBV28 and TRBJ2-7; TRBD1 agrees at 10 bases. The length of the CDR3 is 18 residues. Germline V CDR1 and CDR2: MDHEN, SYDVKM. CDR3 sequence reads: CASSLYTGTGVVHYEQCF. The CDR3, as DNA: TGTGCTAGCAGTTTATACACCGGGACAGGGGTGGTTCATTACGAGCAGTGCTTC.